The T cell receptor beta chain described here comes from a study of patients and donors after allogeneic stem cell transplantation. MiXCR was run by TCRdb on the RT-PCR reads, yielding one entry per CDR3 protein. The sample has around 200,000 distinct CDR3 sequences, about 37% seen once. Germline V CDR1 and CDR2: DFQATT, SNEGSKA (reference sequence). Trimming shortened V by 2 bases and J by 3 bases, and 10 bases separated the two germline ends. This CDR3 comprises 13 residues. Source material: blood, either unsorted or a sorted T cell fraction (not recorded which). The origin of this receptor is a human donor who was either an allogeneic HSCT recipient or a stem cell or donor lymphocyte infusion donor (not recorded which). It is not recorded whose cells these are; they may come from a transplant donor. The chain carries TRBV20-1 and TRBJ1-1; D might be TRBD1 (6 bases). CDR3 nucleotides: TGCAGTGCTAGAAGAGGGGGGGACACTGAAGCTTTCTTT. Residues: CSARRGGDTEAFF.